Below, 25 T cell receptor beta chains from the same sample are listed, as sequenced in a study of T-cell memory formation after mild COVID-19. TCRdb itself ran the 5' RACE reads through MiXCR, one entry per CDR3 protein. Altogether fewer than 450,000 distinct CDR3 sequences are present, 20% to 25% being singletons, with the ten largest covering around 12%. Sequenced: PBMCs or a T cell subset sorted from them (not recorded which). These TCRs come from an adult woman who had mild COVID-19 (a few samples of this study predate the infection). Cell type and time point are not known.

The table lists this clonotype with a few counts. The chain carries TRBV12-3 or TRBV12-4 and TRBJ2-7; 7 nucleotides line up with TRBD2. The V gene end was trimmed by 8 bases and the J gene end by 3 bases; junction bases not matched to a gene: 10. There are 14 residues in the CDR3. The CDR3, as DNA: TGTGCCAGCTCCCCCGTCGGCGGGGGCTACGAGCAGTACTTC. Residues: CASSPVGGGYEQYF.

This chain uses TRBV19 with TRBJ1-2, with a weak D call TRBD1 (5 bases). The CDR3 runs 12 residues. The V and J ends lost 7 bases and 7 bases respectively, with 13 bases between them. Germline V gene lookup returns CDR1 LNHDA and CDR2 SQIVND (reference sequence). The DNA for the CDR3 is TGTGCCAGTACTCCAGGGCTATTTGGCTACACCTTC. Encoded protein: CASTPGLFGYTF.

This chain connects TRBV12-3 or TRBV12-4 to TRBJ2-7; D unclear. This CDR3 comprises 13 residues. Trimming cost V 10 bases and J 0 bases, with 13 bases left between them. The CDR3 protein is CATSTQSSYEQYF. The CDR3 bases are TGTGCCACCTCAACGCAAAGCTCCTACGAGCAGTACTTC.

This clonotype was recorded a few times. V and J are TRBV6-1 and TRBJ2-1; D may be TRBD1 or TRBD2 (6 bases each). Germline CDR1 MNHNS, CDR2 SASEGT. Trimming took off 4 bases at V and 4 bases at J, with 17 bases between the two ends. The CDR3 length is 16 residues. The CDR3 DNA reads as TGTGCCAGCAGTGGATTACGGAGGGACATTTACAATGAGCAGTTCTTC. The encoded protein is CASSGLRRDIYNEQFF.

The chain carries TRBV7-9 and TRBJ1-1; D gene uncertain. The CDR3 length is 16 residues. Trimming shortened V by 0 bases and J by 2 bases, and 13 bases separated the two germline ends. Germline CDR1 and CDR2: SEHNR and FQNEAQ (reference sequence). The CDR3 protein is CASSLAYGGPNTEAFF. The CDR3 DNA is TGTGCCAGCAGCTTAGCGTACGGAGGCCCCAACACTGAAGCTTTCTTT.

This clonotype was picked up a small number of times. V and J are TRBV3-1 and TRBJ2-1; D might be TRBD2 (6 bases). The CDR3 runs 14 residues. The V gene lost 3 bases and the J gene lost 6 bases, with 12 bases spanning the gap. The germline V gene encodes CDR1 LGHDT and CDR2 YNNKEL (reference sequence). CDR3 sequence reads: CASSHGTAVNEQFF. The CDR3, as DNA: TGTGCCAGCAGCCACGGGACTGCCGTCAATGAGCAGTTCTTC.

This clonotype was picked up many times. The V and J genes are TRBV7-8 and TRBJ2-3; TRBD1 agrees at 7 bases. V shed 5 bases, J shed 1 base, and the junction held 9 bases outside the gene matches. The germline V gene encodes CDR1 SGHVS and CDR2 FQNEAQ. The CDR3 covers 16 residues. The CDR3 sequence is CASSARQGGGTDTQYF. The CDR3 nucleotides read TGTGCCAGCAGCGCACGACAGGGTGGGGGCACAGATACGCAGTATTTT.

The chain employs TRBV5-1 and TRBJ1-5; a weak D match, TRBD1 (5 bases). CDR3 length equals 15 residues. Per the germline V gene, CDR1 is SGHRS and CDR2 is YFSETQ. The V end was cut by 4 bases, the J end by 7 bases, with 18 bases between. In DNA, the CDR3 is TGCGCCAGCAGCCCCCTTGGACACTTAGGCCAGCCCCAGCATTTT. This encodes CASSPLGHLGQPQHF.

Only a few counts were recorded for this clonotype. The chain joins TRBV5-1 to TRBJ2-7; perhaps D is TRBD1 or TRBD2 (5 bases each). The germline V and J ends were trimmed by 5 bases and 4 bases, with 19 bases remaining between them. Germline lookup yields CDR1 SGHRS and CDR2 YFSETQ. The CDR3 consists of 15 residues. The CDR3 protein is CASRYGTPLMYEQYF. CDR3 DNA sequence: TGCGCCAGCAGATATGGGACCCCCCTTATGTACGAGCAGTACTTC.

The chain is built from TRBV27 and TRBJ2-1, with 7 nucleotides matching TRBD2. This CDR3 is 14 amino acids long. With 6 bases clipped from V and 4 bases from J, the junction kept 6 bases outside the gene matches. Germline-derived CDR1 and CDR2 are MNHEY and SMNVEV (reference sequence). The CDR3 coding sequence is TGTGCCAGCAGGACGGCGGGGGAGTACAATGAGCAGTTCTTC. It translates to CASRTAGEYNEQFF.

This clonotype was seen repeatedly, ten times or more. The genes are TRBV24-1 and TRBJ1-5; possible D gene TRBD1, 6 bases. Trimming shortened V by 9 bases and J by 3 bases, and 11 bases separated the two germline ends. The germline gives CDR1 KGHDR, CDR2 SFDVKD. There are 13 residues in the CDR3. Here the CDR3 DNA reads TGTGCCACCTCGGACAGCCTCAATCAGCCCCAGCATTTT. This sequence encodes CATSDSLNQPQHF.

The CDR3 loop is CATAPSGTAAGGGYTF. For the CDR3, the DNA is TGTGCCACCGCCCCCAGCGGGACGGCCGCTGGAGGCGGCTACACCTTC. The rearrangement joins TRBV24-1 to TRBJ1-2; D possibly corresponds to TRBD1 (5 bases). V lost 9 bases and J lost 8, with 27 bases in between. Germline CDR1 reads KGHDR; CDR2 reads SFDVKD. CDR3 size: 16 residues.

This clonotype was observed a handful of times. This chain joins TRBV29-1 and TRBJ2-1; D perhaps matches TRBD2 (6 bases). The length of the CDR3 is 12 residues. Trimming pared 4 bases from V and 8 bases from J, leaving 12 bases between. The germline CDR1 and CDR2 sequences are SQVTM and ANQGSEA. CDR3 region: CSVVRGVDEQFF. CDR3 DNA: TGCAGCGTTGTGCGGGGAGTAGATGAGCAGTTCTTC.

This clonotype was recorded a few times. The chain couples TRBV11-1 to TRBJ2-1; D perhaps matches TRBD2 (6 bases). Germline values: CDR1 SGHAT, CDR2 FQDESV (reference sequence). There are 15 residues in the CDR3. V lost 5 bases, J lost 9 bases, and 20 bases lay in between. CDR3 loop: CASSPSAGRRGEQFF. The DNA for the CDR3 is TGTGCCAGCAGCCCCTCCGCGGGACGTCGGGGTGAGCAGTTCTTC. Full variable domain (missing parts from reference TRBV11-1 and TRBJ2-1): EAEVAQSPRYKITEKSQAVAFWCDPISGHATLYWYRQILGQGPELLVQFQDESVVDDSQLPKDRFSAERLKGVDSTLKIQPAELGDSAMYLCASSPSAGRRGEQFFGPGTRLTVL.

CDR3 region: CASSFNLRTSGPGVGQYF. DNA for the CDR3: TGTGCCAGCAGTTTCAACCTTCGGACTAGCGGCCCGGGGGTTGGGCAGTATTTT. The chain couples TRBV6-2 or TRBV6-3 to TRBJ2-3, with 10 bases that match TRBD2. Per the germline V gene, CDR1 is MNHEY and CDR2 is SVGEGT. V lost 4 bases to trimming and J lost 11 bases; unmatched junction nucleotides: 21. The CDR3 contains 18 residues.

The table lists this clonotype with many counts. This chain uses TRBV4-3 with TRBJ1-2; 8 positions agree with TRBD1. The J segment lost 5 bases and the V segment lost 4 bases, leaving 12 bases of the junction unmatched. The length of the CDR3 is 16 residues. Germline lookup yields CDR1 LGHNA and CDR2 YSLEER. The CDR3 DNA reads TGCGCCAGCAGCCTGGGTGCAGGGGGCGCAAGTTATGGCTACACCTTC. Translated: CASSLGAGGASYGYTF.

CDR3 DNA: TGTGCCAGCAGCGCTCTCGGAGACTATGGCTACACCTTC. This sequence encodes CASSALGDYGYTF. The V call is TRBV7-2, the J call TRBJ1-2; no firm D call. Germline values: CDR1 SGHTA, CDR2 FQGNSA. V lost 5 bases and J 3 bases, leaving 10 bases between the germline ends. The CDR3 has 13 residues.

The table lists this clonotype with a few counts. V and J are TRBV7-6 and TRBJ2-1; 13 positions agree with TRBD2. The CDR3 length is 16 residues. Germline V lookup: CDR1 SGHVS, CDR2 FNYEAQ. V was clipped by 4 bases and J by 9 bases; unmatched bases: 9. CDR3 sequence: CASSSSLAGGRFEQFF. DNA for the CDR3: TGTGCCAGCAGCTCGTCACTAGCGGGGGGGAGGTTTGAGCAGTTCTTC.

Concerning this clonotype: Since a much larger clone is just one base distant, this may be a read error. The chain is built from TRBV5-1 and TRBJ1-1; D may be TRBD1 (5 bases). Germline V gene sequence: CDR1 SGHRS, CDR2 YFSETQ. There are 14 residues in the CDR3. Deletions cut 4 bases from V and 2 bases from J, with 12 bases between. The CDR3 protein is CASSGRRGNTEAFF. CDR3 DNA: TGCGCCAGCAGCGGTCGGAGGGGCAACACTGAAGCTTTCTTT.

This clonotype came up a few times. DNA of the CDR3: TGCGCCAGCAGCCAAGATCCCATCGATAGCGGGTGGTCCTACGAGCAGTACTTC. Residues: CASSQDPIDSGWSYEQYF. V is TRBV4-3 and J is TRBJ2-7; 7 bases map to TRBD2. J lost 1 base, V lost 0 bases, and 12 bases had no gene match. The CDR3 sequence is 18 residues long. Germline V gene sequence: CDR1 LGHNA, CDR2 YSLEER.

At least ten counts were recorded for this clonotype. The CDR3 sequence: CASSLYSGQAKNIQYF. Here the CDR3 DNA reads TGTGCCAGCAGTTTATACAGCGGGCAAGCCAAAAACATTCAGTACTTC. J is TRBJ2-4 and V is TRBV27; D is perhaps TRBD2 (6 bases). Germline CDR1 and CDR2: MNHEY and SMNVEV (reference sequence). The CDR3 is made up of 16 amino acids. The V end was cut by 1 base, the J end by 0 bases, with 10 bases between.

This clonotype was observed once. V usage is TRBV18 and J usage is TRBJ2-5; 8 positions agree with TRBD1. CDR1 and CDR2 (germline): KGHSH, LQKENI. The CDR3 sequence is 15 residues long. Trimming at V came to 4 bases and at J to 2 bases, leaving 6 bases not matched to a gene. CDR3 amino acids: CASSRERTGQETQYF. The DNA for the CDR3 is TGTGCCAGCTCACGGGAACGGACAGGGCAAGAGACCCAGTACTTC.

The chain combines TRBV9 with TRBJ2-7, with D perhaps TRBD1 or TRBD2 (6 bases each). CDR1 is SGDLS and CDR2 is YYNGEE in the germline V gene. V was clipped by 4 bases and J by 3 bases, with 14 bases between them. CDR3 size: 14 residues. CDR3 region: CASSPGGGFYEQYF. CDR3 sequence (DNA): TGTGCCAGCAGCCCCGGGGGCGGGTTCTACGAGCAGTACTTC.

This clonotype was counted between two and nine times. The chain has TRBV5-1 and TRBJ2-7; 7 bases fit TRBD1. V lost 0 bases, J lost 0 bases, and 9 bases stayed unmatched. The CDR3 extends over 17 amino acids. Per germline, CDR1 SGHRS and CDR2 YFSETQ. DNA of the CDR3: TGCGCCAGCAGCTTGGAACCTCCGGGACAGAGCTCCTACGAGCAGTACTTC. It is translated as CASSLEPPGQSSYEQYF. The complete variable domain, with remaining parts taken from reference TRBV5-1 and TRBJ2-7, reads KAGVTQTPRYLIKTRGQQVTLSCSPISGHRSVSWYQQTPGQGLQFLFEYFSETQRNKGNFPGRFSGRQFSNSRSEMNVSTLELGDSALYLCASSLEPPGQSSYEQYFGPGTRLTVT.

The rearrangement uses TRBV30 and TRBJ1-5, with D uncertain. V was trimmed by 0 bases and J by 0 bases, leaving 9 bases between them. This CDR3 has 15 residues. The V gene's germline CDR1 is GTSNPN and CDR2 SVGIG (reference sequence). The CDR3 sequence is CAWSVGDYSNQPQHF. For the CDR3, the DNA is TGTGCCTGGAGTGTGGGTGACTATAGCAATCAGCCCCAGCATTTT.